These T cell receptor beta chains were read from a single sample in a study of blood T cell repertoires in COVID-19. The data were produced by immunoSEQ multiplex PCR, yet TCRdb's version contains in-frame clones alone and is incomplete. The repertoire holds around 310,000 clones, with 90% as singletons. Sequencing was carried out using peripheral blood. The source of these receptors is a woman between 35 and 50 years old with COVID-19, enrolled during active disease. The CDR3 runs from the conserved cysteine through the conserved F or W. Each record gives: clone size, V gene, J gene, D gene, CDR3 DNA, CDR3 protein. The D gene is left open where the match is weak. Part of the rows lack a size; the others show once, few, many or a class for expanded clones.

size: -; V: TRBV18; J: TRBJ2-7; D: TRBD2; DNA: TGTGCCAGCTCACCAGATCACGAGCGGGGGCAGTACTTC; CDR3: CASSPDHERGQYF
size: -; V: TRBV27; J: TRBJ2-6; D: -; DNA: TGTGCCAGCAGTTTAGCAGGGCAGCTCGCGCTTGGGGCCAACGTCCTGACTTTC; CDR3: CASSLAGQLALGANVLTF
size: -; V: TRBV18; J: TRBJ2-2; D: -; DNA: TGTGCCAGCTCACCACAGGGGTCCGGCGGGGAGCTGTTTTTT; CDR3: CASSPQGSGGELFF
size: -; V: TRBV3-1/TRBV3-2; J: TRBJ1-1; D: -; DNA: TGTGCCAGCAGCCAAGCGCGGGTGGGCACTGAAGCTTTCTTT; CDR3: CASSQARVGTEAFF
size: once; V: TRBV5-4; J: TRBJ1-1; D: -; DNA: TGTGCCAGCAGCTTGGGTCATAACATGAACACTGAAGCTTTCTTT; CDR3: CASSLGHNMNTEAFF
size: -; V: TRBV5-8; J: TRBJ2-3; D: -; DNA: TGTGCCAGCAGCTTGAGGCCCGCGGGAGATACGCAGTATTTT; CDR3: CASSLRPAGDTQYF
size: -; V: TRBV7-2; J: TRBJ2-3; D: TRBD2; DNA: TGTGCCAGCAGCCTCCTGGGGAGGGGTTTGAGCACAGATACGCAGTATTTT; CDR3: CASSLLGRGLSTDTQYF
size: -; V: TRBV5-4; J: TRBJ1-1; D: TRBD1; DNA: TGTGCCAGCAGGCTTACAGGGGGCGGGTCACGTGCTTTCTTT; CDR3: CASRLTGGGSRAFF
size: -; V: TRBV4-3; J: TRBJ1-3; D: -; DNA: TGCGCCAGCAGCCAAACCCCCGGGAACACCATATATTTT; CDR3: CASSQTPGNTIYF
size: -; V: TRBV12-3/TRBV12-4; J: TRBJ1-6; D: -; DNA: TGTGCCAGCAGTGCGGGCTCCGATTCACCCCTCCACTTT; CDR3: CASSAGSDSPLHF
size: -; V: TRBV18; J: TRBJ1-4; D: -; DNA: TGTGCCAGCTCACGAGACAGTACAACTAATGAAAAACTGTTTTTT; CDR3: CASSRDSTTNEKLFF
size: -; V: TRBV7-9; J: TRBJ2-7; D: -; DNA: TGTGCCAGCAGCTTACAGGGAAGTTCCTACGAGCAGTACTTC; CDR3: CASSLQGSSYEQYF
size: -; V: TRBV5-1; J: TRBJ2-1; D: TRBD1; DNA: TGCGCCAGCAGCACGGTGGGACAGGGCTCCTACAATGAGCAGTTCTTC; CDR3: CASSTVGQGSYNEQFF
size: -; V: TRBV3-1/TRBV3-2; J: TRBJ1-2; D: -; DNA: TGTGCCAGCAGCCCCCGCAGCGAGCATGGCTACACCTTC; CDR3: CASSPRSEHGYTF
size: -; V: TRBV5-3; J: TRBJ1-3; D: -; DNA: TGTGCCAGAAGCTTGGGCGGAGTCGGAAACACCATATATTTT; CDR3: CARSLGGVGNTIYF
size: -; V: TRBV10-2; J: TRBJ2-3; D: TRBD1; DNA: TGCGCCAGCAGGGGACCGGGACAGGGGGCTTCAGATACGCAGTATTTT; CDR3: CASRGPGQGASDTQYF
size: once; V: TRBV18; J: TRBJ1-1; D: -; DNA: TGTGCCAGCTCACCAGCGCTATTGAACACTGAAGCTTTCTTT; CDR3: CASSPALLNTEAFF
size: -; V: TRBV5-5; J: TRBJ2-3; D: -; DNA: TGTGCCAGCAGCTCCGACGGGAGCACAGATACGCAGTATTTT; CDR3: CASSSDGSTDTQYF
size: -; V: TRBV7-9; J: TRBJ2-2; D: -; DNA: TGTGCCAGCACCGTTACAGTAGGGGGATCAAAAGGATTTTTTGACACCGGGGAGCTGTTTTTT; CDR3: CASTVTVGGSKGFFDTGELFF
size: few; V: TRBV20-1; J: TRBJ1-2; D: TRBD1; DNA: TGCAGTGCCGAGGGGGCGCGAGACTACACCTTC; CDR3: CSAEGARDYTF
size: few; V: TRBV12-5; J: TRBJ1-1; D: TRBD1; DNA: TGTGCTAGTGGTTTCGGAGGGACAGTGACTGAAGCTTTCTTT; CDR3: CASGFGGTVTEAFF
size: -; V: TRBV19; J: TRBJ2-3; D: -; DNA: TGTGCCAGTAGTATAGATCTCGGGGGGCTGGCCACAGATACGCAGTATTTT; CDR3: CASSIDLGGLATDTQYF
size: -; V: TRBV2; J: TRBJ1-2; D: TRBD1; DNA: TGTGCCAGGGACAGGGTTGATGGCTACACCTTC; CDR3: CARDRVDGYTF
size: -; V: TRBV12-5; J: TRBJ2-5; D: TRBD2; DNA: TGTGCTAGTGGTTTGGTCAGAGATGGGAGGGGACCGTACCAAGAGACCCAGTACTTC; CDR3: CASGLVRDGRGPYQETQYF
size: once; V: TRBV5-1; J: TRBJ2-2; D: TRBD1; DNA: TGCGCCAGCAGCGGGACAGGGGGGAAAGCGAACACCGGGGAGCTGTTTTTT; CDR3: CASSGTGGKANTGELFF
size: -; V: TRBV5-6; J: TRBJ1-1; D: TRBD1; DNA: TGTGCCAGCAGCCGACTCGACAGGGACGCTGAAGCTTTCTTT; CDR3: CASSRLDRDAEAFF
size: -; V: TRBV7-2; J: TRBJ2-1; D: TRBD1; DNA: TGTGCCAGCAGCTTCCGGGACAGGAGGAATGAGCAGTTCTTC; CDR3: CASSFRDRRNEQFF
size: once; V: TRBV7-2; J: TRBJ1-1; D: -; DNA: TGTGCCAGCAGCCACGTAGCCATCACAGGCAACTTCAACACTGAAGCTTTCTTT; CDR3: CASSHVAITGNFNTEAFF
size: -; V: TRBV28; J: TRBJ1-1; D: -; DNA: TGTGCCAGCAGTTTTGGGAGACTGTCAGCTTTCTTT; CDR3: CASSFGRLSAFF
size: once; V: TRBV27; J: TRBJ2-7; D: TRBD1; DNA: TGTGCCAGCAGTAGGGCTTGGACAGGGTCATCCTACGAGCAGTACTTC; CDR3: CASSRAWTGSSYEQYF
size: -; V: TRBV29-1; J: TRBJ2-1; D: -; DNA: TGCAGCGTTGAAAGTAAGCTTAGCTCCTACAATGAGCAGTTCTTC; CDR3: CSVESKLSSYNEQFF
size: -; V: TRBV7-8; J: TRBJ2-7; D: TRBD2; DNA: TGTGCCAGCAGCCGAGGGGGGACTAGTGGCCACGAGCAGTACTTC; CDR3: CASSRGGTSGHEQYF
size: -; V: TRBV5-6; J: TRBJ1-6; D: -; DNA: TGTGCCAGCAGCTTGGTTTTGGTTGGCGGAAATTCACCCCTCCACTTT; CDR3: CASSLVLVGGNSPLHF
size: few; V: TRBV19; J: TRBJ2-3; D: TRBD2; DNA: TGTGCCAGTAGTCGACAGACTAGCGGTCTCACAGATACGCAGTATTTT; CDR3: CASSRQTSGLTDTQYF
size: few; V: TRBV6-5; J: TRBJ1-3; D: -; DNA: TGTGCCAGCAGTTACGACAGTAGGGGAAACACCATATATTTT; CDR3: CASSYDSRGNTIYF
size: -; V: TRBV30; J: TRBJ1-1; D: -; DNA: TGTGCCTGGAGTCGGGACCGAGGGGGCACTGAAGCTTTCTTT; CDR3: CAWSRDRGGTEAFF
size: -; V: TRBV29-1; J: TRBJ2-1; D: TRBD2; DNA: TGCAGCGTTGAAGAACCCTGGACTAGCGGGAGGGTGAATGAGCAGTTCTTC; CDR3: CSVEEPWTSGRVNEQFF
size: -; V: TRBV9; J: TRBJ2-7; D: TRBD1; DNA: TGTGCCAGCAGCGTAGCCCCCCCCGGGACAGGCTACACCTACGAGCAGTACTTC; CDR3: CASSVAPPGTGYTYEQYF
size: -; V: TRBV3-1/TRBV3-2; J: TRBJ1-6; D: -; DNA: TGTGCCAGCAGCCGCAGGGGTGGATATAATTCACCCCTCCACTTT; CDR3: CASSRRGGYNSPLHF
size: -; V: TRBV3-1/TRBV3-2; J: TRBJ2-2; D: -; DNA: TGTGCCAGCAGCCGCCCGGCCGGGCAGGGCTTCACGAACACCGGGGAGCTGTTTTTT; CDR3: CASSRPAGQGFTNTGELFF
size: -; V: TRBV12-3/TRBV12-4; J: TRBJ1-5; D: -; DNA: TGTGCCAGCAGGTATAGCAATCAGCCCCAGCATTTT; CDR3: CASRYSNQPQHF
size: -; V: TRBV5-1; J: TRBJ2-2; D: -; DNA: TGCGCCAGCAGCTTTATAGCCGGGGAGCTGTTTTTT; CDR3: CASSFIAGELFF
size: -; V: TRBV28; J: TRBJ2-7; D: TRBD1; DNA: TGTGCCAGCAGTGACAGGGGCTTATACGAGCAGTACTTC; CDR3: CASSDRGLYEQYF
size: -; V: TRBV5-1; J: TRBJ1-1; D: -; DNA: TGCGCCAGCAGCCTTGGAGGGACTAGCACTGAAGCTTTCTTT; CDR3: CASSLGGTSTEAFF
size: -; V: TRBV2; J: TRBJ1-6; D: -; DNA: TGTGCCATCTCGGACAGCCCGAATTCACCCCTCCACTTT; CDR3: CAISDSPNSPLHF
size: -; V: TRBV7-3; J: TRBJ2-7; D: -; DNA: TGTGCCAGCTCCCAAAGTCGAGCAACCGTGAACGAGCAGTACTTC; CDR3: CASSQSRATVNEQYF
size: -; V: TRBV7-2; J: TRBJ2-5; D: TRBD2; DNA: TGTGCCAGCAGCTGGACTAGCGGGGGGGAGACCCAGTACTTC; CDR3: CASSWTSGGETQYF
size: -; V: TRBV4-3; J: TRBJ1-5; D: -; DNA: TGCGCCAGCAGCCAAGATAGAGGAGGGCAGCCCCAGCATTTT; CDR3: CASSQDRGGQPQHF
size: -; V: TRBV19; J: TRBJ1-1; D: TRBD1; DNA: TGTGCCACCACGCCCTCGCCGGGACAGACGAGATCAGCTTTCTTT; CDR3: CATTPSPGQTRSAFF